The next 10 T cell receptor beta chains were all read from a single sample in a study of blood T cell repertoires in COVID-19. The data were produced by immunoSEQ multiplex PCR, yet TCRdb's version contains in-frame clones alone and is incomplete. The sample contains roughly 200,000 clones, around 86% of which appear only once. The source material was PBMCs or T cells enriched from blood (not recorded which). The receptors derive from a woman between 40 and 50 years old with acute COVID-19.

The chain couples TRBV5-6 to TRBJ1-6; D possibly corresponds to TRBD1 (5 bases). Trimming shortened V by 1 base and J by 8 bases, and 13 bases separated the two germline ends. The CDR3 has 15 residues. Germline-derived CDR1 and CDR2 are SGHDT and YYEEEE. CDR3 sequence (DNA): TGTGCCAGCAGCTTGATGGGGCTGCGTGATTCACCCCTCCACTTT. Amino acids: CASSLMGLRDSPLHF.

The gene calls are TRBV12-3 or TRBV12-4 and TRBJ1-3, with TRBD1 as a possible D gene (5 bases). V dropped 5 bases and J dropped 3 bases, with 8 bases sitting between them. The length of the CDR3 is 13 residues. The CDR3 DNA sequence: TGTGCCAGCAGTCAGGGAGGTGGAAACACCATATATTTT. It yields the protein CASSQGGGNTIYF.

J is TRBJ2-7 and V is TRBV12-5, with D possibly being TRBD1 (5 bases). In germline, CDR1 is LGHNT, CDR2 FRNRAP. With 3 bases removed from V and 6 bases from J, the gap between germline ends came to 15 bases. CDR3 size: 14 residues. CDR3 region: CASGFQGKRVEQYF. The CDR3, as DNA: TGTGCTAGTGGTTTTCAGGGAAAAAGGGTCGAGCAGTACTTC.

This clone was observed a handful of times. CDR3 coding DNA: TGTGCCTGGAGTGTTGGCAGGGGAGACTATGGCTACACCTTC. This gives the protein CAWSVGRGDYGYTF. The genes are TRBV30 and TRBJ1-2, with a tentative D call TRBD1 (6 bases). V lost 0 bases and J lost 3, with 11 bases in between. Per the germline V gene, CDR1 is GTSNPN and CDR2 is SVGIG (reference sequence). This CDR3 is built from 14 residues.

The rearrangement joins TRBV19 to TRBJ1-1; D is uncertain. Germline V lookup: CDR1 LNHDA, CDR2 SQIVND (reference sequence). Trimming pared 1 base from V and 5 bases from J, leaving 11 bases between. This CDR3 spans 14 amino acids. The CDR3 region is CASSIGGTKTEAFF. The CDR3 DNA reads TGTGCCAGTAGTATAGGCGGAACGAAAACTGAAGCTTTCTTT. Together with reference TRBV19 and TRBJ1-1, the CDR3 gives the full variable domain: DGGITQSPKYLFRKEGQNVTLSCEQNLNHDAMYWYRQDPGQGLRLIYYSQIVNDFQKGDIAEGYSVSREKKESFPLTVTSAQKNPTAFYLCASSIGGTKTEAFFGQGTRLTVV.

A single count supports this clone. This sequence joins TRBV5-6 and TRBJ2-7, with unresolved D. Germline V lookup: CDR1 SGHDT, CDR2 YYEEEE. Trimming left V 4 bases short and J 3 bases short, with 8 bases between. The CDR3 loop spans 12 amino acids. CDR3 region: CASSKNSYEQYV. The CDR3 nucleotides read TGTGCCAGCAGCAAGAACAGCTACGAGCAGTACGTC.

This sequence joins TRBV18 and TRBJ2-5; D is unresolved. Trimming took 6 bases from V and 4 from J, leaving 9 bases between them. The CDR3 totals 12 residues. The germline gives CDR1 KGHSH, CDR2 LQKENI. CDR3 nucleotide sequence: TGTGCCAGCTCCCCCATGCGAGAGACCCAGTACTTC. Translation gives CASSPMRETQYF.

The count of this clone is one. This CDR3 is CASRYRGRDTEAFF. Here the CDR3 DNA reads TGTGCCAGCCGCTACAGGGGGCGAGACACTGAAGCTTTCTTT. The chain is built from TRBV27 and TRBJ1-1; 9 bases agree with TRBD1. The CDR3 consists of 14 residues. Trimming took 8 bases from V and 3 from J; bases not matched to a gene: 7. The germline gives CDR1 MNHEY, CDR2 SMNVEV (reference sequence).

The chain has TRBV27 and TRBJ2-7, with TRBD1 as a possible D gene (5 bases). V was shortened by 1 base and J by 8 bases, with 15 bases between the two germline ends. In germline, CDR1 is MNHEY, CDR2 SMNVEV (reference sequence). CDR3 length: 14 amino acids. CDR3 amino acids: CASSLLYQGGKQYF. In nucleotides, the CDR3 is TGTGCCAGCAGTTTATTGTATCAGGGTGGCAAGCAGTACTTC.

The chain combines TRBV5-6 with TRBJ2-7; a possible D gene is TRBD1 (5 bases). Trimming took off 4 bases at V and 0 bases at J, with 17 bases between the two ends. The CDR3 runs to 16 residues. CDR1 and CDR2 (germline): SGHDT, YYEEEE. The CDR3 region is CASSTLGQVSSYEQYF. The CDR3 bases are TGTGCCAGCAGCACCCTGGGGCAGGTTAGCTCCTACGAGCAGTACTTC. Full variable domain (remainder filled in from reference TRBV5-6 and TRBJ2-7): DAGVTQSPTHLIKTRGQQVTLRCSPKSGHDTVSWYQQALGQGPQFIFQYYEEEERQRGNFPDRFSGHQFPNYSSELNVNALLLGDSALYLCASSTLGQVSSYEQYFGPGTRLTVT.